This T cell receptor (beta chain) comes out of a study of CD8 T cells in ankylosing spondylitis. MiXCR, run by TCRdb on the 5' RACE reads, gives a single entry per CDR3 protein. This sample has approximately 250,000 distinct CDR3 sequences, with roughly a tenth found just once. This CDR3 contains 14 residues. Trimming left V 7 bases short and J 1 base short, with 14 bases between. Germline-derived CDR1 and CDR2 are SGHRS and YFSETQ. Study-wide findings and caveats: In ankylosing spondylitis patients, matched synovial fluid reportedly showed significant enrichment of disease-linked clones. Relatively scarce in peripheral blood, disease-linked clones were CD8+.

This clonotype was detected many times. Its antigen is unidentified. The sample taken for sequencing was blood, either unsorted or a sorted T cell fraction (not recorded which). The source is a male donor with ankylosing spondylitis or in good health (not recorded which). The gene calls are TRBV5-1 and TRBJ1-1; possibly TRBD1 for D (5 bases). The DNA of the CDR3 is TGCGCCAGCGGACCCCAGGGAGCGAACACTGAAGCTTTCTTT. Its translation is CASGPQGANTEAFF.